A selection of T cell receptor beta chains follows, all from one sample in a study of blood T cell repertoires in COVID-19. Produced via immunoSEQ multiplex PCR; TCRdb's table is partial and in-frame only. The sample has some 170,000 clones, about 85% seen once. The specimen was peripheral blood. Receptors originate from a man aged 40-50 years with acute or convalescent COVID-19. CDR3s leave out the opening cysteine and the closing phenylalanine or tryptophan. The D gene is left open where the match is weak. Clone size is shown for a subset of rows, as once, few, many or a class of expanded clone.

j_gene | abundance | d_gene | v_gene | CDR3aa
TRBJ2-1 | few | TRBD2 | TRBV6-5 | ASSTRGGNNEQF
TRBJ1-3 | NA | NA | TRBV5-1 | ASSFDRGNTIY
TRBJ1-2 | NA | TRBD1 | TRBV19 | ASSSTGLNYGYT
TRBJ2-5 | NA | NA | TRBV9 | ASSEREGRGETQY
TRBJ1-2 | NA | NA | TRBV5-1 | ASSVGEDYGYT
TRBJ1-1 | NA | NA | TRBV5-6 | ASSPHMGTYIPEAF
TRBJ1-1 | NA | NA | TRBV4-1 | ASSPLQGRNTEAF
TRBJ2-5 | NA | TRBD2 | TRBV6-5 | ASRSGGRETQY
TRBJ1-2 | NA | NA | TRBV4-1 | ASSQELFSVYT
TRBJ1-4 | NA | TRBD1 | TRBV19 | ASSWTGLANEKLF
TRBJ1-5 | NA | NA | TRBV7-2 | ASSLAGPGPVRPQH
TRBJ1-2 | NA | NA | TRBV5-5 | ASSLERRRDGYT
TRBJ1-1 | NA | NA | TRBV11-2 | ASRNLRVPEAF
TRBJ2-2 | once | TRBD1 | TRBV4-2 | ASSRRQGAKTGELF
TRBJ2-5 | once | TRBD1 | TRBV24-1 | ATSDRTGGVKTQY
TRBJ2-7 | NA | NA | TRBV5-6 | ASSLLSGDYEQY
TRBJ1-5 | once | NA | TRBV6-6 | ASSYSQGNPNQPQH
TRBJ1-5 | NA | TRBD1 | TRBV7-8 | ASSLTGDQPQH